This T cell receptor (beta chain) appears in the sequencing data of a study of CD8+CD57+ T cells in acquired aplastic anemia. The use of genomic DNA as template underpinned the TCR beta VDJ and CDR3 profiling. Using its own MiXCR run on the reads, TCRdb lists one record per CDR3 protein. Among a few hundred thousand distinct CDR3 sequences listed, 40% to 60% were seen once. This clonotype was counted many times. All patients picked for sequencing had shown, by flow cytometry, an expansion of CD8+CD57+ cells. V was clipped by 3 bases and J by 10 bases, with 10 bases between them. The germline gives CDR1 GTSNPN, CDR2 SVGIG (reference sequence). The CDR3 has 12 amino acids.

Input material: sorted CD4+, CD8+, or CD8+CD57+ T cells (not recorded which) from PBMCs. This TCR was sampled from a human donor with aplastic anemia. V usage is TRBV30 and J usage is TRBJ1-6; maybe TRBD1 (5 bases). As DNA, the CDR3 is TGTGCCTGGAGCTCGACAGTCTCACCCCTCCACTTT. Its protein is CAWSSTVSPLHF.